Shown below are 2 T cell receptor beta chains from a single sample sequenced in a study of cytomegalovirus exposure and HLA in healthy donors. PCR primers comprised 60 Vbeta and 13 Jbeta primers. The data were produced by immunoSEQ multiplex PCR, yet TCRdb's version contains in-frame clones alone and is incomplete. The sample has about 180,000 clones, 55% to 75% seen once. Input material: PBMCs. Every receptor here comes from a human donor in good health.

This clone was observed a few times. CDR3 protein: CASSLSFPWRDSFSYEQYF. In DNA form, the CDR3 reads TGTGCCAGCAGTTTATCTTTTCCGTGGAGGGACAGCTTCTCCTACGAGCAGTACTTC. This chain joins TRBV27 and TRBJ2-7; weak D call: TRBD1 (7 bases). CDR1 and CDR2 from the germline V gene are MNHEY and SMNVEV (reference sequence). Trimming left V 0 bases short and J 0 bases short, with 21 bases between. The CDR3 is made up of 19 amino acids.

The CDR3 nucleotides are TGTGCAAGTCGCTTTTCACAGGACCCTTCCTACGAGCAGTACTTC. As protein: CASRFSQDPSYEQYF. The gene calls are TRBV12-2 and TRBJ2-7; the table calls TRBD1, which could not be checked here. TRBV12-2 is a known pseudogene. The length of the CDR3 is 15 residues.